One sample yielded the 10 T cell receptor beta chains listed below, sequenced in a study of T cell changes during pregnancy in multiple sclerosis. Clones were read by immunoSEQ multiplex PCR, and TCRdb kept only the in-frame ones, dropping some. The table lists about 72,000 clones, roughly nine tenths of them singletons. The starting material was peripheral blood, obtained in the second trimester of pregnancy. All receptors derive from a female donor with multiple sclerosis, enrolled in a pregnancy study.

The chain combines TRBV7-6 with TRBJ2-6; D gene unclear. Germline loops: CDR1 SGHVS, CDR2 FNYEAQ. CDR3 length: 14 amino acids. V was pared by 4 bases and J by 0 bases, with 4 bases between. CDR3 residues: CASSSFSGANVLTF. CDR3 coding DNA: TGTGCCAGCAGCTCATTCTCTGGGGCCAACGTCCTGACTTTC.

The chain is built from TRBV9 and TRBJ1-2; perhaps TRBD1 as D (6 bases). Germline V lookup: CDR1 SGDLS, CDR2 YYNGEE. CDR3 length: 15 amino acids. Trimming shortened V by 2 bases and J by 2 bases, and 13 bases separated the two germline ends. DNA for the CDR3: TGTGCCAGCAGCGTTCTCGACAGGACGAACTATGGCTACACCTTC. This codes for CASSVLDRTNYGYTF. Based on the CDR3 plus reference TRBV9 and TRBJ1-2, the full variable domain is DSGVTQTPKHLITATGQRVTLRCSPRSGDLSVYWYQQSLDQGLQFLIQYYNGEERAKGNILERFSAQQFPDLHSELNLSSLELGDSALYFCASSVLDRTNYGYTFGSGTRLTVV.

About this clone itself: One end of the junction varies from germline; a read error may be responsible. For the CDR3, the DNA is TGCGCCAGCAGATTGGGCCCCGGTCCTGGAAACACCATATATTTT. Amino acid sequence: CASRLGPGPGNTIYF. The chain joins TRBV5-1 to TRBJ1-3; D is undetermined. Germline V gives CDR1 SGHRS, CDR2 YFSETQ. This CDR3 spans 15 amino acids.

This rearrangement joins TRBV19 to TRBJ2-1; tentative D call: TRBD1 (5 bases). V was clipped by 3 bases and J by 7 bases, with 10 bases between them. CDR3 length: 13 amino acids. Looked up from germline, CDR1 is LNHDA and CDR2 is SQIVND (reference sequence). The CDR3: CASSMRRGNEQFF. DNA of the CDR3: TGTGCCAGTAGTATGCGAAGGGGTAATGAGCAGTTCTTC.

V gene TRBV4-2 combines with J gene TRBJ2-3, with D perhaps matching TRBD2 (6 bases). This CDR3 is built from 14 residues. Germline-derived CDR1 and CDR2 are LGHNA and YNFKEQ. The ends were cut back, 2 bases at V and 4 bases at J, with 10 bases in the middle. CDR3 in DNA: TGTGCCAGCAGCCAATACGGGGACTCAGATACGCAGTATTTT. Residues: CASSQYGDSDTQYF.

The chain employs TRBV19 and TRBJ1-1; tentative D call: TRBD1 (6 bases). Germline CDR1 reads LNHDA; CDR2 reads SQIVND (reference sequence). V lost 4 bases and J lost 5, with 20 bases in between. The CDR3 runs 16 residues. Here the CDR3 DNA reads TGTGCCAGTAGTACCCTCGCCCCAGGGGAGGGGACTGAAGCTTTCTTT. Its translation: CASSTLAPGEGTEAFF.

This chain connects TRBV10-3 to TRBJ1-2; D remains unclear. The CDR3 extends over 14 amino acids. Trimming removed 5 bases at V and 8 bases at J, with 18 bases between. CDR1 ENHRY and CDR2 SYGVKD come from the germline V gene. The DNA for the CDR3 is TGTGCCATCAGTCGGTACGAAGTCGCCTCGGGCTACACCTTC. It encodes CAISRYEVASGYTF.

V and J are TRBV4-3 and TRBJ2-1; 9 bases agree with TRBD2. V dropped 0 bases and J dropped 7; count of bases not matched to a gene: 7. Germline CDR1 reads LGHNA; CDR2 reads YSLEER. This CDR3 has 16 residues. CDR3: CASSQDPGGGGNEQFF. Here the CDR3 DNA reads TGCGCCAGCAGCCAAGATCCGGGCGGGGGGGGGAATGAGCAGTTCTTC.

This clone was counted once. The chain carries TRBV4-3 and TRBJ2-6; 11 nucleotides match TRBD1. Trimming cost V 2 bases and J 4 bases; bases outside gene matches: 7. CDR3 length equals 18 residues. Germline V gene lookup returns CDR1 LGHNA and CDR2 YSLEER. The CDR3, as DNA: TGCGCCAGCAGCCAATCGGACAGGGGGCCGTCGGGGGCCAACGTCCTGACTTTC. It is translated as CASSQSDRGPSGANVLTF.

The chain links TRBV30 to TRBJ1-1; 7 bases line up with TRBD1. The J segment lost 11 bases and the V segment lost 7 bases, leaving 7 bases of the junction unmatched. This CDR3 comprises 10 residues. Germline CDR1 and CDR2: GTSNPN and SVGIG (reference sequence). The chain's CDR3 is CALGGAGAFF. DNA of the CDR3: TGTGCCTTAGGGGGCGCGGGGGCTTTCTTT.